Sequencing of this T cell receptor (beta chain) was carried out in a study of blood T cell repertoires in COVID-19. The overall study: Sample material is recorded as cDNA or gDNA derived from T cells, B-cell-depleted T cells, or PBMCs.

The assay was immunoSEQ multiplex PCR, and TCRdb's table has in-frame clones only and misses some. The sample contains almost 250,000 clones, about 82% of which appear only once. Trimming cost V 1 base and J 3 bases; bases outside gene matches: 11. The CDR3 is 17 residues long. CDR1 is GTSNPN, CDR2 SVGIG, per germline (reference sequence). There are a few counts of this clone. Sequencing used PBMCs or T cells enriched from blood (not recorded which). The clonotype comes from a woman in her forties or fifties with acute COVID-19. V gene TRBV30 combines with J gene TRBJ2-1, with TRBD1 matching over 8 bases. This chain's CDR3 is CAWSGVSVDRVYNEQFF. The CDR3 nucleotides read TGTGCCTGGAGTGGGGTTTCGGTGGACAGGGTCTACAATGAGCAGTTCTTC.